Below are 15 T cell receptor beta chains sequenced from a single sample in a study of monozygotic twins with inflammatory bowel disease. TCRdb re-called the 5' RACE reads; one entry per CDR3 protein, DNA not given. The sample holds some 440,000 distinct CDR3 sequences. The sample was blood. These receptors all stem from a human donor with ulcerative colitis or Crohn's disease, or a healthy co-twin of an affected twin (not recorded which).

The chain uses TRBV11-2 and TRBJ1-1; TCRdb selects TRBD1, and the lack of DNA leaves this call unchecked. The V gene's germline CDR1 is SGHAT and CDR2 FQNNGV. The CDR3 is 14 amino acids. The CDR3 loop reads CASRPRQENTEAFF. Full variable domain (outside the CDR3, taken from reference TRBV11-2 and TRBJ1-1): EAGVAQSPRYKIIEKRQSVAFWCNPISGHATLYWYQQILGQGPKLLIQFQNNGVVDDSQLPKDRFSAERLKGVDSTLKIQPAKLEDSAVYLCASRPRQENTEAFFGQGTRLTVV.

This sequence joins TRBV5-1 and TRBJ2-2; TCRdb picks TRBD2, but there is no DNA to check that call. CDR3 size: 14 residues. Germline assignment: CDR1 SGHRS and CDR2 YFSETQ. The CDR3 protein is CASSRAGNTGELFF.

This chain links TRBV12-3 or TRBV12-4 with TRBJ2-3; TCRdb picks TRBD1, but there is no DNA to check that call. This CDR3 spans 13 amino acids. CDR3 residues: CASHRGITDTQYF.

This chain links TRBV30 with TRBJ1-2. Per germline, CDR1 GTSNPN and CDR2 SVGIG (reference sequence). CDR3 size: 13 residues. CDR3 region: CAWSDILTDGYTF.

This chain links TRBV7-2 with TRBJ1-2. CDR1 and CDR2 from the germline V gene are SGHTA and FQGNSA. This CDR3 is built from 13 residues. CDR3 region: CASSLTRANGYTF.

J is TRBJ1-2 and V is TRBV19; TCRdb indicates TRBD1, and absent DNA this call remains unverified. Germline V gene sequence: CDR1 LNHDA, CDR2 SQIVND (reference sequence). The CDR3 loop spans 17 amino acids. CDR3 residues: CASSYGDGQGLNYGYTF.

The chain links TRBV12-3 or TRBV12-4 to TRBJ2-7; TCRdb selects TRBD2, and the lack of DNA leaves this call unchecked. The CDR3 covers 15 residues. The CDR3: CASSLTTSGGNEQYF.

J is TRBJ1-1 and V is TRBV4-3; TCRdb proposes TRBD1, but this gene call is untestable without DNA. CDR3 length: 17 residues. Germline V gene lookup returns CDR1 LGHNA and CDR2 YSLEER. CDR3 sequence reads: CASSQAGQGKVNTEAFF.

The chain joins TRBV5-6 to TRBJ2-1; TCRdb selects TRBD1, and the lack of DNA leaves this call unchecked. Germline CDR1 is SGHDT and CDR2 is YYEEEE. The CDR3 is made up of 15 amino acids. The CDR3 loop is CASSQTGGAFNEQFF.

The CDR3 loop reads CASSFSGVGTEAFF. This chain links TRBV27 with TRBJ1-1. Germline CDR1 MNHEY, CDR2 SMNVEV (reference sequence). This CDR3 contains 14 residues.

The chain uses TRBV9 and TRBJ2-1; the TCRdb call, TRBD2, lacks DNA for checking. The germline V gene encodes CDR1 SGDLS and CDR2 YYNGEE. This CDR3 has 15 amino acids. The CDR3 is CASSSPAGGRNEQFF.

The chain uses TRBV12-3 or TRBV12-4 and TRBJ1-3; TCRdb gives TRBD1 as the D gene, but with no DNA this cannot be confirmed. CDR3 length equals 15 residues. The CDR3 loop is CASSPGGSGGNTIYF.

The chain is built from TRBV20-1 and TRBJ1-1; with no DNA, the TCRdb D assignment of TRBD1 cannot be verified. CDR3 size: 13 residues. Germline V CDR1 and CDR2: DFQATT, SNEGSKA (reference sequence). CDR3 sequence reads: CSVKTGQGAFAFF.

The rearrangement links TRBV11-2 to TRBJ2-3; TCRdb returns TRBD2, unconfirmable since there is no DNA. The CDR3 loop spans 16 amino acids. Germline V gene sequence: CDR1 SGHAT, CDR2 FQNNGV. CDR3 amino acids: CASSFVAGGSTDTQYF.

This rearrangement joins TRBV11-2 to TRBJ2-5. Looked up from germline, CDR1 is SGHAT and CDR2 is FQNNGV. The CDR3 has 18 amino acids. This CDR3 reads CASSLVSAVVRTVETQYF.